This TCR beta chain was identified in a study of blood T cell repertoires in COVID-19. TCRdb's copy holds only in-frame clones and misses some; the assay was immunoSEQ multiplex PCR. The sample lists 400,000 or so clones; about 88% were seen once. The CDR3 is 15 residues long. The germline CDR1 and CDR2 sequences are SGHTA and FQGNSA. The V and J ends lost 4 bases and 2 bases respectively, with 14 bases between them. The V gene is TRBV7-2, the J gene TRBJ1-2, with D perhaps TRBD1 (6 bases). Sample: peripheral blood. The TCR comes from a woman aged 40 to 49 with COVID-19, enrolled during active disease. The CDR3 bases are TGTGCCAGCAGCTCCCAAACAGGGATAAACTATGGCTACACCTTC. This gives the protein CASSSQTGINYGYTF.